This T cell receptor (beta chain) was captured by sequencing in a study of blood T cell repertoires in COVID-19. Study background: Spain, Italy and the United States supplied samples that represented acute and convalescent COVID-19.

Here immunoSEQ multiplex PCR was the method, and the copy in TCRdb shows in-frame clones only, minus some. Of tens of thousands of clones listed, 80% to 90% are singletons. In germline, CDR1 is MGHRA, CDR2 YSYEKL. V lost 2 bases and J lost 9; bases outside the gene matches: 8. This CDR3 comprises 16 residues. There are a few counts of this clone. J is TRBJ1-6 and V is TRBV4-1; 9 bases map to TRBD1. The source material was peripheral blood. The origin of this receptor is an older woman with acute or convalescent COVID-19. CDR3 protein: CASSQFGQGSSSPLHF. The CDR3 nucleotides read TGCGCCAGCAGCCAATTCGGACAGGGGAGTAGTTCACCCCTCCACTTT.